This note documents a single T cell receptor beta chain sequence. Its antigen has not been determined. No quality values exist for individual bases; no much larger clone is one base distant. This sample was taken from a study of human thymus T cells (dated by TCRdb to between 2020 and 2021). Describing the broader study: The study used about 8 infant thymus samples plus four related peripheral blood samples to characterize TCR alpha and beta repertoires. Donor ages ranging from 7 to 244 days were recorded, and a handful of male and two female infants were included in the cohort.

The investigation overall reported the following: Usage of V and J gene segments appeared to be biased in both the thymic and the peripheral blood repertoires. On average, roughly 740,000 unique TCRB clonotypes were obtained from thymus samples, compared with about 84,000 from blood samples. The related research reported highly overlapping thymic TCR repertoires among unrelated individuals.

The trim is 3 bases for V and 8 bases for J, with a gap of 26 bases between the germline ends. Via the germline V gene (reference sequence), CDR1 is LNHDA and CDR2 SQIVND. The CDR3 has 18 amino acids, counting the end cysteine and phenylalanine. The retained sequence is limited to the CDR3, 54 bases, with the frame set at the first base. The thymus tissue came from surgical resects taken out during corrective cardiac surgery. The donors were immunologically healthy infants in Finland who had open corrective cardiac surgery for congenital heart defects. Thymocytes were freed from the tissue by mechanical means and kept at -70 degrees C as pellets of roughly 8.5-31 million cells. A QIAsymphony instrument was used to extract genomic DNA from the frozen cell pellets. TCRB and TCRAD loci were amplified from a standardized quantity of quality-controlled genomic DNA using the immunoSEQ multiplex PCR assay. The amplicons spanned the V(D)J region and were long enough to cover the CDR3 and allow V and J genes to be identified. Amplicon sequencing was performed on an Illumina platform through the commercial immunoSEQ service. For the original study's pipeline: Primer bias and sequencing errors were corrected as previously described, and TCRAD and TCRB definitions were based on the IMGT database. Repertoires were analysed with immunoSEQ Analyzer 3.0 and VDJTools, covering basic statistics, V/J segment usage, diversity estimates, rarefaction and pairwise overlap. Diversity was estimated with Chao1, ChaoE, Efron-Thisted, Shannon and inverse Simpson indices, and also on datasets down-sampled to the smallest sample. Repertoire overlap was assessed by strict matching of CDR3 nucleotide sequence, V gene and J gene, and clustering was done by Jaccard-based multidimensional scaling. Sourced from immuneACCESS, this table was stored by TCRdb with only in-frame sequences that have V and J called. A share of the clones is absent; for the studies checked, an unresolved V gene accounts for under half, and the remainder has no known explanation. V and J calls and clone size are given by that table; D and trimming were obtained from the DNA. Counted in this sample were some 130,000 clones; around 94% of them appeared once. The ten top clones hold more than 0.02% of the sample.

The sequenced material came from thymus tissue. The sequence links TRBV19 to TRBJ2-1; the D gene is perhaps TRBD2, on 6 matching bases. The TCR was taken from a boy under three years old with a congenital heart defect but otherwise immunologically healthy. The DNA is as follows: TGTGCCAGTAGTATCGGGCCTCGGCGGGAAAATCTAGGCGATGAGCAGTTCTTC. It translates as CASSIGPRRENLGDEQFF.